This TCR beta chain derives from a study of T cells in Graves' hyperthyroidism and ophthalmopathy. RNA transcripts served as the template for amplifying TCR beta CDR3 regions. With the HTBI primer set, the TCR CDR3 went through a first round of RT-PCR. TCRdb called the multiplex PCR reads again in MiXCR, with one record for every CDR3 protein. The sample lists roughly 580,000 distinct CDR3 sequences, 35% to 55% seen once, with just under 8.5% in the top ten. Findings and caveats of the study: The blood repertoire included most of the expanded thyroid clonotypes above 0.001.

The J segment lost 4 bases and the V segment lost 3 bases, leaving 3 bases of the junction unmatched. Germline V CDR1 and CDR2: DFQATT, SNEGSKA (reference sequence). CDR3 length: 13 amino acids. Patients counted as stable if ophthalmopathy did not develop within 18 months. Patients with uncontrolled infections, other autoimmune diseases, pregnancy or lactation were excluded. In regard to this clonotype: Its antigen is still unknown. This may be a read error, as it is one base from a much larger clone.

The sample comprised peripheral blood or thyroid tissue (not recorded which). This TCR was sampled from a woman aged 18-29 years with Graves' hyperthyroidism. The chain recombines TRBV20-1 with TRBJ2-7; 10 nucleotides align to TRBD2. The CDR3 loop reads CSASSSGSYEQYF. The CDR3 nucleotides read TGCAGTGCTAGTTCTAGCGGGAGTTACGAGCAGTACTTC.